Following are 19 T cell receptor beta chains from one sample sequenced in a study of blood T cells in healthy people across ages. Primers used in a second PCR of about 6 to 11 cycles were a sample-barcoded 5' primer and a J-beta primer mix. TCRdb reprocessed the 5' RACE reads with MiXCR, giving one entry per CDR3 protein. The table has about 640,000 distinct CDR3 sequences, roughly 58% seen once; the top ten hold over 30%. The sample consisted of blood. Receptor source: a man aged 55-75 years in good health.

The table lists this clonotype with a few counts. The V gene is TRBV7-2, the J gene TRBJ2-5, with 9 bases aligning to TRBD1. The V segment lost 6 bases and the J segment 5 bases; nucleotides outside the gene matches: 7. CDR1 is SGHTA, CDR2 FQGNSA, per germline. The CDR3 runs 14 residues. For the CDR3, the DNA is TGTGCCAGCAGTAAGGACAGGGGATGGGAGACCCAGTACTTC. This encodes CASSKDRGWETQYF.

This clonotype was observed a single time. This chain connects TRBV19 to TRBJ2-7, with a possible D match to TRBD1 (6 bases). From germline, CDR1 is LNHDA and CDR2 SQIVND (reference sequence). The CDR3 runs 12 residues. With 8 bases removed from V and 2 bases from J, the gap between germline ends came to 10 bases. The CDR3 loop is CASGRDTYEQYF. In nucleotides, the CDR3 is TGTGCCAGTGGCCGGGACACCTACGAGCAGTACTTC.

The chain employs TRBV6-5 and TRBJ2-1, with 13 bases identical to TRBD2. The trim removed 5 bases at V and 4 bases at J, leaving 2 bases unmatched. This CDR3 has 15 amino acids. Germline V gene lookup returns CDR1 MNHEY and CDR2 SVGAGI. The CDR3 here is CASSTSGGGYNEQFF. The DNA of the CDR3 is TGTGCCAGCAGTACTAGCGGGGGGGGATACAATGAGCAGTTCTTC.

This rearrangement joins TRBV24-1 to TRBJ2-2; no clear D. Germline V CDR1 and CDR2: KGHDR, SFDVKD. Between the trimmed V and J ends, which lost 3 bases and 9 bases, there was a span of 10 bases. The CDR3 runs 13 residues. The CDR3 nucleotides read TGTGCCACCAGTGATCCCCGCGGTAGGGAGCTGTTTTTT. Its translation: CATSDPRGRELFF.

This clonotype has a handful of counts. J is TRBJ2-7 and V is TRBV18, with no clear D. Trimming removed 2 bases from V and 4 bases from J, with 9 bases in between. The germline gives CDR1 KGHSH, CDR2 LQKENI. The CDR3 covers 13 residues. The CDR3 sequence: CASSPGLVYEQYF. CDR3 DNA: TGTGCCAGCTCACCAGGGCTAGTTTACGAGCAGTACTTC.

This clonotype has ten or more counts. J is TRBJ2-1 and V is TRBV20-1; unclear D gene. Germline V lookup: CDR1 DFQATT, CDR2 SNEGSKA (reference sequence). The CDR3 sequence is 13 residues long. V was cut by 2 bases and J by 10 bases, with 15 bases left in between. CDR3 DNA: TGCAGTGCTAGATGGGCGGTCAATTTGGAGCAGTTCTTC. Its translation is CSARWAVNLEQFF.

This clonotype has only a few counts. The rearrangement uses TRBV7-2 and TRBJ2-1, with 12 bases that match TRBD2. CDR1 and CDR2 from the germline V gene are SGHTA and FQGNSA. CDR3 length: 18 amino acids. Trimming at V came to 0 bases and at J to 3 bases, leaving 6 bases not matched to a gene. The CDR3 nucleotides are TGTGCCAGCAGCTTAGCTTTAACTAGCGGGGGGTTCTACAATGAGCAGTTCTTC. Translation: CASSLALTSGGFYNEQFF.

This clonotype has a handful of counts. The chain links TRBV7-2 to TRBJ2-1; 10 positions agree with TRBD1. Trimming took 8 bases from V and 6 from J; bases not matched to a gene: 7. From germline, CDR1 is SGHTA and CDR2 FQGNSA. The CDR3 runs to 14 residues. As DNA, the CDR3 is TGTGCCAGCTCCCGGGACAGGGGTTTCAATGAGCAGTTCTTC. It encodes CASSRDRGFNEQFF.

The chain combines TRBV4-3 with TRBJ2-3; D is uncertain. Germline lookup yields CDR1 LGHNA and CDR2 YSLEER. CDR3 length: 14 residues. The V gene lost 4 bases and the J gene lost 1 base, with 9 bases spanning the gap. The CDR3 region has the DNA TGCGCCAGCAGCCCACAGCCAGGCACAGATACGCAGTATTTT. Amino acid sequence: CASSPQPGTDTQYF.

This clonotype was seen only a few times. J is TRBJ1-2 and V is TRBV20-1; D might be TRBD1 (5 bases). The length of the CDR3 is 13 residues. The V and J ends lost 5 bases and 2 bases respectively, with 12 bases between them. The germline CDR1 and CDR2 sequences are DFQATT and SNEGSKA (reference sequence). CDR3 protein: CSALQGLNYGYTF. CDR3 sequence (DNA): TGCAGTGCTCTTCAGGGACTGAACTATGGCTACACCTTC.

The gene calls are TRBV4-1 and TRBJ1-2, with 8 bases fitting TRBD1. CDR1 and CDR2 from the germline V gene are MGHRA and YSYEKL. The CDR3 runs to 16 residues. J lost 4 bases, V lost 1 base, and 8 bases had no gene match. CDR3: CASSQALQGGFYGYTF. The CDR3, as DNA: TGCGCCAGCAGCCAAGCCCTACAGGGGGGATTCTATGGCTACACCTTC.

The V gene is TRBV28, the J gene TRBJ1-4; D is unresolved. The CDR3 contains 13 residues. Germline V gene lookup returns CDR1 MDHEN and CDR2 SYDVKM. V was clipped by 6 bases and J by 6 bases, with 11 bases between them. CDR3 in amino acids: CASRTPVDEKLFF. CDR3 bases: TGTGCCAGCAGAACTCCTGTCGATGAAAAACTGTTTTTT.

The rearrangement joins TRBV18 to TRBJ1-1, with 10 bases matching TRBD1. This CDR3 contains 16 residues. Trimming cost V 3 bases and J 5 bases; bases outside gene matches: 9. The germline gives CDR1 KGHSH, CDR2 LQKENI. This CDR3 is CASSPDPGTGETEAFF. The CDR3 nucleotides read TGTGCCAGCTCACCTGATCCCGGGACAGGGGAGACTGAAGCTTTCTTT.

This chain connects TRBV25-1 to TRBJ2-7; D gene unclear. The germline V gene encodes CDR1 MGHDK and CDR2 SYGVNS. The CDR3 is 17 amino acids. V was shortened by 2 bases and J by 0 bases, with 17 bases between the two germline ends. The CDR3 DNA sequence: TGTGCCAGCAGTGAAGTTAAATGGACGGAGAGCTCCTACGAGCAGTACTTC. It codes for CASSEVKWTESSYEQYF.

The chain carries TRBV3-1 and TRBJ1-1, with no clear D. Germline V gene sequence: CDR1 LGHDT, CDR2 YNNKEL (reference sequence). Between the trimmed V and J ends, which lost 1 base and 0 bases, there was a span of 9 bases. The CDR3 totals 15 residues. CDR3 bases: TGTGCCAGCAGCCAAGCCGGGTTCATGAACACTGAAGCTTTCTTT. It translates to CASSQAGFMNTEAFF.

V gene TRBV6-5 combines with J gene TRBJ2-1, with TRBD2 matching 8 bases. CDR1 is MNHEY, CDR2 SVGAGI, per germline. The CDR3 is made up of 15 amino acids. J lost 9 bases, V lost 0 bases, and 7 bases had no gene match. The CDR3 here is CASSYSGTSAFEQFF. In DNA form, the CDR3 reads TGTGCCAGCAGTTACTCCGGGACTAGTGCCTTTGAGCAGTTCTTC.

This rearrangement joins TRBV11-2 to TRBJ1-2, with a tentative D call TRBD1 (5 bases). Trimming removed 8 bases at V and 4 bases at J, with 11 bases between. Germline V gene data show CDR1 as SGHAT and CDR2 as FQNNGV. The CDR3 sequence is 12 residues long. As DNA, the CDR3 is TGTGCCAGCTGGGGCGCGGGCTATGGCTACACCTTC. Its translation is CASWGAGYGYTF.

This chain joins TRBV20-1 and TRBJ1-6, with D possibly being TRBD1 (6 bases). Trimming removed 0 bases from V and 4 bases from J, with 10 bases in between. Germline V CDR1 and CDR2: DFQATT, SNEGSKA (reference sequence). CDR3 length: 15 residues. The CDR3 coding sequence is TGCAGTGCTAGAGAGCCGGGACATTATAATTCACCCCTCCACTTT. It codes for CSAREPGHYNSPLHF.

CDR3 nucleotides: TGTGCCAGCAGCCAAGAAAACGGAAATCCCTACGAGCAGTACTTC. Its translation: CASSQENGNPYEQYF. The rearrangement uses TRBV3-1 and TRBJ2-7; no reliable D call. Germline V gene lookup returns CDR1 LGHDT and CDR2 YNNKEL (reference sequence). The CDR3 spans 15 residues. V was cut by 0 bases and J by 2 bases, with 11 bases left in between.